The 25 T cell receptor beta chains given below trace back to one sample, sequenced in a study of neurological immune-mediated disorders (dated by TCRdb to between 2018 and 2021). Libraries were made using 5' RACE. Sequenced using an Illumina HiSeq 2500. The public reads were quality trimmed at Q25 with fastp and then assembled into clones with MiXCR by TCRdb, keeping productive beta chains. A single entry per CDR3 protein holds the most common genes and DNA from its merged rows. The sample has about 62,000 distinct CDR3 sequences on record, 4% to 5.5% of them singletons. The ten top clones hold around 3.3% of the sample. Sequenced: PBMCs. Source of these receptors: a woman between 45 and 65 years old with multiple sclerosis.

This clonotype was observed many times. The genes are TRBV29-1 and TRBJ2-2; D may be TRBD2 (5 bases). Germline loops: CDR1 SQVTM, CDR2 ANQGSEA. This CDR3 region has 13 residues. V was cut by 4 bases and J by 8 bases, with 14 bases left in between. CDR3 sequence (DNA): TGCAGCGTTGCGGAGAGGGTGGGAGGGGAGCTGTTTTTT. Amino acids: CSVAERVGGELFF.

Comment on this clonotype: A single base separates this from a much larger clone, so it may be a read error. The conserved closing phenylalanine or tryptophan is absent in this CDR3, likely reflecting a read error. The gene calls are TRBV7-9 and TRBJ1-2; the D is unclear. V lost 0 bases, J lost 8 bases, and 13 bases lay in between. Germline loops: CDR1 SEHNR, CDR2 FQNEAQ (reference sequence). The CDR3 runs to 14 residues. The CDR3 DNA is TGTGCCAGCAGCTTAGCGGGGAGCCTAAGGGGCTACACCTGC. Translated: CASSLAGSLRGYTC.

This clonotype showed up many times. The CDR3 bases are TGTGCCAGCAGTGAAGCGCGAGCCGGGGAGCTGTTTTTT. Protein sequence: CASSEARAGELFF. The J gene is TRBJ2-2, the V gene TRBV6-1; D unclear. Trimming stripped 0 bases from V and 6 bases from J, with 5 bases between. Per germline, CDR1 MNHNS and CDR2 SASEGT. This CDR3 spans 13 amino acids.

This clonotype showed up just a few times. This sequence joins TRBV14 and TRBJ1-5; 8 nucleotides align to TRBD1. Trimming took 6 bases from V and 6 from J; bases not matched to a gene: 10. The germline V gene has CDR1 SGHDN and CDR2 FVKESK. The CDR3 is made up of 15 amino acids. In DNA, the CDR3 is TGTGCCAGCAGTCAATGGACAGGGTCGGGTCAGCCCCAGCATTTT. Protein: CASSQWTGSGQPQHF.

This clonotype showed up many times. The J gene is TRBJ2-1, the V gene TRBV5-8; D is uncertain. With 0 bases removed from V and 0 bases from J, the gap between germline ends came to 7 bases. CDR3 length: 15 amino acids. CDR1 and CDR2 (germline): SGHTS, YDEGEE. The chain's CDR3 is CASSLGASSYNEQFF. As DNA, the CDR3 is TGTGCCAGCAGCTTGGGGGCTAGCTCCTACAATGAGCAGTTCTTC.

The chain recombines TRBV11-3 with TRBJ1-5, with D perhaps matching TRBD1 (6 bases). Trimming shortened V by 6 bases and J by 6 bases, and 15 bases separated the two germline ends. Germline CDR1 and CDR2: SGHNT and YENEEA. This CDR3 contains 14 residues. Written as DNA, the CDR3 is TGTGCCAGCAGACTACACAGGGCGGCTCAGCCCCAGCATTTT. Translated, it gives CASRLHRAAQPQHF. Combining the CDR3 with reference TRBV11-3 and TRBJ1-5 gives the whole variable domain EAGVVQSPRYKIIEKKQPVAFWCNPISGHNTLYWYLQNLGQGPELLIRYENEEAVDDSQLPKDRFSAERLKGVDSTLKIQPAELGDSAVYLCASRLHRAAQPQHFGDGTRLSIL.

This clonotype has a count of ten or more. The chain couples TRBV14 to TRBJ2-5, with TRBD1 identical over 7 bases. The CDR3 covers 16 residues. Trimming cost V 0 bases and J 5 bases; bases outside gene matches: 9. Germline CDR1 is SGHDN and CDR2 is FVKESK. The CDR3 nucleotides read TGTGCCAGCAGCCAAGAACTAGGGGGCTTGGGGGAGACCCAGTACTTC. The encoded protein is CASSQELGGLGETQYF.

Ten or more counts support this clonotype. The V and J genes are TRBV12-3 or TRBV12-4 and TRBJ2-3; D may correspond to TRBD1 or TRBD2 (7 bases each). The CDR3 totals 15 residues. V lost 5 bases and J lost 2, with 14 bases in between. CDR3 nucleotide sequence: TGTGCCAGCAGTACCAGGGGGGGTCCCACAGATACGCAGTATTTT. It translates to CASSTRGGPTDTQYF.

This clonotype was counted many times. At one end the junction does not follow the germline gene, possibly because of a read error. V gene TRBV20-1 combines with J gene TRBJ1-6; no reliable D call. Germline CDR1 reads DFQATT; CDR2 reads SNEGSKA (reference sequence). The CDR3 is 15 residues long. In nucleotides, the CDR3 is TGCAGTGCTAGAGATCCATCGCAAATAACGACACCCCTCAACTTT. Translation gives CSARDPSQITTPLNF.

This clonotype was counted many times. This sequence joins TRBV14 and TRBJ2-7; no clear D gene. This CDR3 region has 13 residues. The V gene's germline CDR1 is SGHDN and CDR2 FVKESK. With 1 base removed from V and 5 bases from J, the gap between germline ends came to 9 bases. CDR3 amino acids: CASSQVSGDEQYF. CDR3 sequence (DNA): TGTGCCAGCAGCCAAGTGTCAGGAGACGAGCAGTACTTC.

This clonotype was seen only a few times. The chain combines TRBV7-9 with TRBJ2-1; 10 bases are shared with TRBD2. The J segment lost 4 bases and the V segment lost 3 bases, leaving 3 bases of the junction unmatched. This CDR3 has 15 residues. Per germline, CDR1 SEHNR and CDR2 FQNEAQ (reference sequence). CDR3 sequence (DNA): TGTGCCAGCAGCTTGAGCGGGGGGGCTTACAATGAGCAGTTCTTC. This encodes CASSLSGGAYNEQFF.

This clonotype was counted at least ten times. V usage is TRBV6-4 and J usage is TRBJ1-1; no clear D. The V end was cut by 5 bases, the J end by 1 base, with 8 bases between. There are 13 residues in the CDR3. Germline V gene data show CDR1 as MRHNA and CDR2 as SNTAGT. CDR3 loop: CASSIETNTEAFF. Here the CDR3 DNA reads TGTGCCAGCAGTATCGAAACGAACACTGAAGCTTTCTTT.

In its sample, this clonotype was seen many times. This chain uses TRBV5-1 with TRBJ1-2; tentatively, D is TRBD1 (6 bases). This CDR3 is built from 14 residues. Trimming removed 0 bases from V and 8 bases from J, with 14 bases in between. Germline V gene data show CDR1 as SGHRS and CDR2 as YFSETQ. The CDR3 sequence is CASSLDRVYGGYTF. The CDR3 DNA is TGCGCCAGCAGCTTGGACAGGGTATACGGAGGCTACACCTTC.

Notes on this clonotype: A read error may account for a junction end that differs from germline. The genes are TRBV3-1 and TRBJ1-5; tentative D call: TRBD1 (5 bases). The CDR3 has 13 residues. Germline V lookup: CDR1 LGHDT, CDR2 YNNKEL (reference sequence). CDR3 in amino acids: CASSQEGDQPQNF. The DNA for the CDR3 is TGTGCCAGCAGCCAAGAGGGGGATCAGCCCCAGAATTTT.

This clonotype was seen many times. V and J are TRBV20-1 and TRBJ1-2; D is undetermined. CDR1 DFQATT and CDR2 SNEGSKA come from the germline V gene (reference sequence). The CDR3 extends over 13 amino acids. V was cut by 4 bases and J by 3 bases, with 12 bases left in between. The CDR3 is CSATSTEDYGYTF. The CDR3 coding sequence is TGCAGTGCTACCTCGACCGAGGACTATGGCTACACCTTC.

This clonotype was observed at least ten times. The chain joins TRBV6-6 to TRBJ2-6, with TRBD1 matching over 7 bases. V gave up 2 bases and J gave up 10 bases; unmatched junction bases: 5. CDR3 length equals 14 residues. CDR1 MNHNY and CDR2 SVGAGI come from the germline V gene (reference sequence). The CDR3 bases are TGTGCCAGCAGTTACAGGGGACAGACGAACGTCCTGACTTTC. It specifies CASSYRGQTNVLTF.

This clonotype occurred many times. The CDR3, as DNA: TGTGCCACCAGTGACCCCGGTGAGGGCGACGGGGAGCTGTTTTTT. It is translated as CATSDPGEGDGELFF. J is TRBJ2-2 and V is TRBV24-1, with D tentatively TRBD2 (5 bases). The CDR3 is 15 residues long. Germline V gene sequence: CDR1 KGHDR, CDR2 SFDVKD. Trimming left V 4 bases short and J 7 bases short, with 15 bases between.

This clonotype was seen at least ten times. This chain's CDR3 is CASSLRQTYEQYF. CDR3 DNA sequence: TGTGCCAGCAGTTTACGGCAGACCTACGAGCAGTACTTC. V usage is TRBV12-3 or TRBV12-4 and J usage is TRBJ2-7, with no clear D. CDR3 length: 13 residues. The germline V and J ends were trimmed by 2 bases and 2 bases, with 7 bases remaining between them.

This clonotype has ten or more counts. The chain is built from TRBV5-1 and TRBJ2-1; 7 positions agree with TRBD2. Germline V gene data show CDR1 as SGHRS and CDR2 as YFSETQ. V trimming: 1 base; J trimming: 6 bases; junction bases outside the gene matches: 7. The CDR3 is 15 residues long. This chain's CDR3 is CASSLRGGGSNEQFF. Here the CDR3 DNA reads TGCGCCAGCAGCTTGCGCGGGGGTGGGTCCAATGAGCAGTTCTTC.

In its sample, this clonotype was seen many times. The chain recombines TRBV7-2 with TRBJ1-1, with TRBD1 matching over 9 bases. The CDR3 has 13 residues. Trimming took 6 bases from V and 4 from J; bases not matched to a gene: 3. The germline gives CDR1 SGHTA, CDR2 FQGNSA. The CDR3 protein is CASRGQGGTEAFF. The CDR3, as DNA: TGTGCCAGCAGGGGACAGGGAGGCACTGAAGCTTTCTTT. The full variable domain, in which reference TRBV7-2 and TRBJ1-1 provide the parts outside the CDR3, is GAGVSQSPSNKVTEKGKDVELRCDPISGHTALYWYRQSLGQGLEFLIYFQGNSAPDKSGLPSDRFSAERTGGSVSTLTIQRTQQEDSAVYLCASRGQGGTEAFFGQGTRLTVV.

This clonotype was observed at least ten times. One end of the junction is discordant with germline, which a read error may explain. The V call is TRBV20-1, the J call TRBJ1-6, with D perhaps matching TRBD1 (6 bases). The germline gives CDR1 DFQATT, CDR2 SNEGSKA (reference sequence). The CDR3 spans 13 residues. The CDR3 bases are TGCAGTGCTAGAAGCAGGGGTGATTCACCCCTCAACTTT. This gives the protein CSARSRGDSPLNF.

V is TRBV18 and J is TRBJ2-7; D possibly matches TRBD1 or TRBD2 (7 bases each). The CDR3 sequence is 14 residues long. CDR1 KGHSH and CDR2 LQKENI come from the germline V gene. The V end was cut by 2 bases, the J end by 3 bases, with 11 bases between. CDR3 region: CASSPSRGGYEQYV. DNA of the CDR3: TGTGCCAGCTCACCATCCAGGGGGGGCTACGAGCAGTACGTC.

The CDR3 reads CASSSGSDTQYF. Written as DNA, the CDR3 is TGTGCCAGCAGTTCTGGCTCCGATACGCAGTATTTT. The chain uses TRBV6-5 and TRBJ2-3; no firm D call. This CDR3 region has 12 residues. Germline assignment: CDR1 MNHEY and CDR2 SVGAGI. Trimming shortened V by 4 bases and J by 6 bases, and 8 bases separated the two germline ends.

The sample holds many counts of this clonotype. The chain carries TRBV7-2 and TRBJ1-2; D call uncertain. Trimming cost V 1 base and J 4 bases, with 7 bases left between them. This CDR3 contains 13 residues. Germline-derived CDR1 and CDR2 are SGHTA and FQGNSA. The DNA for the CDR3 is TGTGCCAGCAGCTTAGGGAACGGCTATGGCTACACCTTC. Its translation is CASSLGNGYGYTF.

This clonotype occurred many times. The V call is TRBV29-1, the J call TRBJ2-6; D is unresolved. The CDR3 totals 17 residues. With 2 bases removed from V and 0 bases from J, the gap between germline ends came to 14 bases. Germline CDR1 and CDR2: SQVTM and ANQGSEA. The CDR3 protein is CSVERELYPSGANVLTF. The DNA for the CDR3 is TGCAGCGTTGAAAGGGAATTATATCCCTCTGGGGCCAACGTCCTGACTTTC.